Listed below are T cell receptor beta chains from one sample, sequenced in a study of T cells in Graves' hyperthyroidism and ophthalmopathy. TCRdb called the multiplex PCR reads again in MiXCR, with one record for every CDR3 protein. This table holds tens of thousands of distinct CDR3 sequences, 52% found once. Input material: blood. Source of these receptors: a woman aged 40-49 years with Graves' ophthalmopathy. The CDR3 runs from the conserved cysteine through the conserved F or W. A D gene is named only where the DNA matches it firmly. Clone size, where shown, is once, few, many, or a class for clones that have expanded.

v_call	j_call	clone_size	d_call	cdr3_nt	cdr3_aa
TRBV29-1	TRBJ1-1	.	TRBD1	TGCAGCGCGACCGGGACAGGGAACACTGAAGCTTTCTTT	CSATGTGNTEAFF
TRBV28	TRBJ2-5	many	TRBD1	TGTGCCAGCAGGGGAAGACAGGGGAGCGAGACCCAGTACTTC	CASRGRQGSETQYF
TRBV10-3	TRBJ1-2	few	.	TGTGCCATCAAGCGGGGGGACTATGGCTACACCTTC	CAIKRGDYGYTF
TRBV6-2/TRBV6-3	TRBJ1-1	many	.	TGTGCCAGCAGCCCGACTTATAACACTGAAGCTTTCTTT	CASSPTYNTEAFF
TRBV7-3	TRBJ2-3	many	TRBD2	TGTGCCAGCGGATTTAGCGGGAGAGCTGGAGATACGCAGTATTTT	CASGFSGRAGDTQYF
TRBV19	TRBJ2-2	once	TRBD2	TGTGCCAGTAGTATGCGGGGGGCAGGGAACACCGGGGAGCTGTCTTGG	CASSMRGAGNTGELSW
TRBV10-1	TRBJ1-2	.	TRBD1	TGCGCCAGCAGTGGCCTGGGACAGGGTTTTCTTGGCTACACCTTC	CASSGLGQGFLGYTF
TRBV7-9	TRBJ2-7	medium-sized	.	TGTGCCAGCAGCTGGTTAGGGGACGAGCAGTACTTC	CASSWLGDEQYF
TRBV20-1	TRBJ2-7	.	TRBD1	TGCAGTGCTAGAGAGACGACAGGGGTGCACGAGCAGTACTTC	CSARETTGVHEQYF
TRBV7-3	TRBJ1-1	many	.	TGTGCCAGCAGCTTAATGATGAACACTGAAGCTTTCTTT	CASSLMMNTEAFF
TRBV5-5	TRBJ2-3	.	.	TGTGCCAGCAGCACGCCCGGGAATACGCAGTATTTT	CASSTPGNTQYF
TRBV10-3	TRBJ2-7	.	.	TGTGCCATCAGTGAGTCTACAGGTTCCGGGACGGAGGCTTCTGGGCAGTACTTC	CAISESTGSGTEASGQYF
TRBV6-4	TRBJ2-7	.	.	TGTGCCAGCTCACCAGGTTGGGAGGGGGAAGAGCAGTACTTC	CASSPGWEGEEQYF
TRBV12-3/TRBV12-4	TRBJ1-3	many	TRBD1	TGTGCCAGCAGTTTGTGGGGACAGGGGGCGGCGGGAAACACCATATATTTT	CASSLWGQGAAGNTIYF
TRBV27	TRBJ2-1	many	TRBD1	TGTGCCAGCAGTTCGACAGGGGAGCAGTTCTTC	CASSSTGEQFF
TRBV19	TRBJ2-5	once	TRBD1	TGTGCCAGTAGACGAGCAGGGGGCGAAGAGACCCAGTACTTC	CASRRAGGEETQYF
TRBV2	TRBJ2-7	.	TRBD1	TGTGCCAGCGCGGACAGGGGCTACGAGCAGTACTTC	CASADRGYEQYF
TRBV7-9	TRBJ2-3	many	.	TGTGCCAGCAGCCCCGGGACTTTGCACACAGATACGCAGTATTTT	CASSPGTLHTDTQYF
TRBV5-4	TRBJ2-2	many	TRBD2	TGTGCCAGCAGCTTGGGGACTAGCGGGGGGGTCACCGGGGAGCTGTTTTTT	CASSLGTSGGVTGELFF
TRBV7-7	TRBJ2-2	.	.	TGTGCTAGCAGTTCCCAAGTCGGGGAGCTGTTTTTT	CASSSQVGELFF
TRBV7-6	TRBJ2-7	.	TRBD2	TGTGCCAGCAGCTTTGGACTAGACCACGAGCAGTACTTC	CASSFGLDHEQYF
TRBV20-1	TRBJ2-3	many	.	TGCAGTGCTAGAGAGTTCCCCCGCACAGATACGCAGTATTTT	CSAREFPRTDTQYF
TRBV5-1	TRBJ1-1	.	TRBD1	TGCGCCAACAAAGGGGGCGGGAACACTGAAGCTTTCTTT	CANKGGGNTEAFF
TRBV7-3	TRBJ2-1	.	TRBD1	TGTGCCAGCAGTGCCGGGACAGGGGGCAATGAGCAGTTCTTC	CASSAGTGGNEQFF
TRBV9	TRBJ2-3	.	.	TGTGCCAGCAGCGTAGGGGAACACACAGATACGCAGTATTTT	CASSVGEHTDTQYF
TRBV10-3	TRBJ1-2	.	.	TGTGCCATCAGTGAGTCGGGGAAAGGCTACACCTTC	CAISESGKGYTF
TRBV18	TRBJ2-7	.	.	TGTGACAGCTCACCATTACGACAGATACAATACGAGCAGTACTTC	CDSSPLRQIQYEQYF
TRBV5-4	TRBJ2-3	.	TRBD2	TGTGCCAGCAGCTTGGGACTAGCGGGGGTCACAGATACGCAGTATTTT	CASSLGLAGVTDTQYF
TRBV7-6	TRBJ2-1	medium-sized	.	TGTGCCAGCAGCCAACACGACGATGAGCAGTTCTTC	CASSQHDDEQFF
TRBV2	TRBJ2-7	.	.	TGTGCCAGCAGTGTCGGGCAGGGGACCTACGAGCAGTACTTC	CASSVGQGTYEQYF
TRBV4-3	TRBJ2-5	many	TRBD2	TGCGCCAGCAGCCTAGACTACGGGGCGGGGGGACGGTCGGAGACCCAGTACTTC	CASSLDYGAGGRSETQYF
TRBV15	TRBJ1-6	.	TRBD1	TGTGCCACCAGGGCGACAGGGGGCAAAAATTCACCCCTCCACTTT	CATRATGGKNSPLHF
TRBV24-1	TRBJ2-7	.	TRBD1	TGTGCCACCAGTGACGGACAGGGGAACGAGCAGTACTTC	CATSDGQGNEQYF
TRBV9	TRBJ1-2	many	.	TGTGCCAGCAGCGTAGTTCTAGACAGACCCGACTTTAACTATGGCTACACCTTC	CASSVVLDRPDFNYGYTF
TRBV2	TRBJ1-5	.	.	TGTGCCAGCAGTGAAAGACCCCTAGGGCCCCAGCATTTT	CASSERPLGPQHF
TRBV5-8	TRBJ2-5	many	.	TGTGCCAGCAGCTTGGAATGGGAAGAGACCCAGTACTTC	CASSLEWEETQYF
TRBV20-1	TRBJ2-7	once	TRBD2	TGCAGTGCTAGAGATGGAGCTCCTAGCGGGATTAGGGAATACGAGCAGTACTTC	CSARDGAPSGIREYEQYF
TRBV5-1	TRBJ1-1	.	.	TGCGCCAGCAGCTTTTCCGGGCAAGAAGCTTGCTTT	CASSFSGQEACF
TRBV24-1	TRBJ2-3	few	.	TGTGCCACCAGCAAGGGGGGCACAGATACGCAGTATTTT	CATSKGGTDTQYF
TRBV20-1	TRBJ1-5	many	.	TGCAGTGCTAGAGAGCCCGGGATGAGGAGCAATCAGCCCCAGCATTTT	CSAREPGMRSNQPQHF
TRBV29-1	TRBJ2-5	once	.	TGCAGCGTAGCGCCTGACTCTGAAGAGACCCAGTACTTC	CSVAPDSEETQYF
TRBV20-1	TRBJ2-7	many	TRBD2	TGCAGTGCCCAGGACCCGAGCGGGGGTTTCTCCTACGAGCAGTACTTC	CSAQDPSGGFSYEQYF
TRBV7-9	TRBJ1-2	medium-sized	.	TGTGCCAGCAATTGGCAGGGTGGAGGCTACACCTTC	CASNWQGGGYTF
TRBV9	TRBJ2-6	.	.	TGTGCCAGCAGCGTAGCACAGAAGAACACTGAAGCTTTC	CASSVAQKNTEAF
TRBV29-1	TRBJ2-1	.	TRBD2	TGCAGCCCCCCGGGACTAGCGGGAGGGGATGAGCAGTTCTTC	CSPPGLAGGDEQFF
TRBV20-1	TRBJ1-5	many	.	TGCAGTGCTGGGACAAGGAGTTATAGCAATCAGCCCCAGCATTTT	CSAGTRSYSNQPQHF